The entry below gives a single T cell receptor (beta chain) sequence along with its context. The sample belongs to a study of blood T cell repertoires in COVID-19. Trimming cost V 2 bases and J 5 bases; bases outside gene matches: 4. The length of the CDR3 is 14 residues. The V gene's germline CDR1 is GTSNPN and CDR2 SVGIG (reference sequence). In the original analysis: Estimation of nucleated cell counts relied on the amplification of reference gene primers. Method: immunoSEQ multiplex PCR; TCRdb's copy keeps in-frame clones and lacks some. V and J calls and clone size are as listed in that table; D and trimming were resolved from the DNA. This table holds around 250,000 clones, roughly 85% found once.

The sequencing input was peripheral blood. This TCR was sampled from a woman in her late teens or twenties with acute or convalescent COVID-19. The chain uses TRBV30 and TRBJ2-1; 9 nucleotides line up with TRBD1. As DNA, the CDR3 is TGTGCCTGGAGTCCGGGACAGGGACACAATGAGCAGTTCTTC. It specifies CAWSPGQGHNEQFF.